This TCR beta chain was identified during a study of shared clonotypes between healthy human individuals. CDR1 is SQVTM and CDR2 is ANQGSEA in the germline V gene. This CDR3 region has 15 residues. V gave up 5 bases and J gave up 5 bases, with 20 bases separating them. In its sample, this clone was seen once. All donors were Caucasian adults living in Nashville, Tennessee. Here immunoSEQ multiplex PCR was the method, and the copy in TCRdb shows in-frame clones only, minus some. The data contain fewer than 650,000 clones, 76% of them singletons. The TCR was taken from a woman in her thirties or forties in good health. Some clones in this sample may be carry-over from other donors' samples. Sequenced input: PBMCs. The rearrangement joins TRBV29-1 to TRBJ2-3; perhaps TRBD1 as D (5 bases). CDR3 protein: CSVYRRGPTRDTQYF. The DNA for the CDR3 is TGCAGCGTTTATCGTAGGGGCCCCACGAGAGATACGCAGTATTTT.